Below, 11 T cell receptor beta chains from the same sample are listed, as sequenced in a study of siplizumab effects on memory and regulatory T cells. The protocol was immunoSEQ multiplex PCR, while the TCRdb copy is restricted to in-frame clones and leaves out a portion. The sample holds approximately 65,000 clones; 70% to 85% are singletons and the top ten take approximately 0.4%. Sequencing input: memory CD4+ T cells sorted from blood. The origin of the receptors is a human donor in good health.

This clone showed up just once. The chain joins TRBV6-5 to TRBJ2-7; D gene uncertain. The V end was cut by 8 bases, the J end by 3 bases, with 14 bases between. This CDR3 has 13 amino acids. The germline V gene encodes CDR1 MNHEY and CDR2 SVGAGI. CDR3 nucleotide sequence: TGTGCCAGCGCCGATACTTCGAACTACGAGCAGTACTTC. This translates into CASADTSNYEQYF.

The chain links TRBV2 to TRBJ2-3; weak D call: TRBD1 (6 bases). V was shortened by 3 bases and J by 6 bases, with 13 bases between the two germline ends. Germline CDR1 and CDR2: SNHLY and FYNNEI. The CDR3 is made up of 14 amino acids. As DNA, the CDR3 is TGTGCCAGCAGTGACAGGGGCCGACTGGATACGCAGTATTTT. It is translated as CASSDRGRLDTQYF.

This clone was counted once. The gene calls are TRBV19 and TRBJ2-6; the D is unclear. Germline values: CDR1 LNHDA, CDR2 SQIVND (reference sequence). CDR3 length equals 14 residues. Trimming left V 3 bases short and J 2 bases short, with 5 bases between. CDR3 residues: CASSMVAGANVLTF. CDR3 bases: TGTGCCAGTAGTATGGTGGCTGGGGCCAACGTCCTGACTTTC.

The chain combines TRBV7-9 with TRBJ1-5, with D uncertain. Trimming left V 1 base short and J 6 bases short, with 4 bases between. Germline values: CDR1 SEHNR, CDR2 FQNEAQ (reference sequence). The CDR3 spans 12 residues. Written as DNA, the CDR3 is TGTGCCAGCAGCTTAGGGGGTCAGCCCCAGCATTTT. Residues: CASSLGGQPQHF.

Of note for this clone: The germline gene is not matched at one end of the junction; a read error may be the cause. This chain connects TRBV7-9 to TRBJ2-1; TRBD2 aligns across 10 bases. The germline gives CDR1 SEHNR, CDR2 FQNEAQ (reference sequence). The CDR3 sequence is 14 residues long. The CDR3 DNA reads TGTGCCAGCAGGTTAGCGGGGGGCTACAATGAGCAGTTCTTC. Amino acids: CASRLAGGYNEQFF.

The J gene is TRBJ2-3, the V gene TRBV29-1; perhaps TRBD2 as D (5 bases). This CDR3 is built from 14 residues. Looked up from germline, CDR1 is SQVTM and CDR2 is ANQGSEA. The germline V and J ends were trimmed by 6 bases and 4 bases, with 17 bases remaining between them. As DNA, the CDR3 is TGCAGCGTAGAGACCCTTACTAGTGCAGATACGCAGTATTTT. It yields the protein CSVETLTSADTQYF.

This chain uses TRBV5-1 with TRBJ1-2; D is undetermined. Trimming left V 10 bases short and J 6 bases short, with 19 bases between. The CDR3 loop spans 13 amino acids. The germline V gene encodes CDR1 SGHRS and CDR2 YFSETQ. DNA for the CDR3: TGCGCCTCGAAGGCGGGGAATAGGAATGGCTACACCTTC. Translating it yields CASKAGNRNGYTF.

The CDR3: CASTPTATNEKLFF. The DNA of the CDR3 is TGTGCCAGTACTCCGACCGCAACTAATGAAAAACTGTTTTTT. The chain employs TRBV19 and TRBJ1-4; no definite D call. From germline, CDR1 is LNHDA and CDR2 SQIVND (reference sequence). This CDR3 has 14 residues. V lost 7 bases and J 0 bases, leaving 9 bases between the germline ends.

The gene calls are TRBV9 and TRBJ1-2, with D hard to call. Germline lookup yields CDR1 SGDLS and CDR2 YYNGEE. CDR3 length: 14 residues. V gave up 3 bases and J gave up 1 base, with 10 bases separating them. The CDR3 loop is CASSASGLNYGYTF. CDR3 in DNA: TGTGCCAGCAGCGCCTCAGGTCTTAACTATGGCTACACCTTC.

In DNA form, the CDR3 reads TGTGCCAGCGTACAGGGGAACTCACCCCTCCACTTT. It translates to CASVQGNSPLHF. The chain employs TRBV28 and TRBJ1-6, with 7 bases that match TRBD1. This CDR3 has 12 amino acids. V shed 8 bases, J shed 10 bases, and the junction held 5 bases outside the gene matches. Germline CDR1 is MDHEN and CDR2 is SYDVKM.

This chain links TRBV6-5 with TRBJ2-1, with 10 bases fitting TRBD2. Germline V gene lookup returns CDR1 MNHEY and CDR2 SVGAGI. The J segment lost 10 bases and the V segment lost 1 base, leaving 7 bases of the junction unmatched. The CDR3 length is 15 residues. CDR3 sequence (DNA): TGTGCCAGCAGTTACTGGAGCGGGGGGGCACAGGAGCAGTTCTTC. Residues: CASSYWSGGAQEQFF.